A single sample gave rise to the 25 T cell receptor beta chains below, sequenced in a study of naive and memory T cell subsets. Two oligonucleotides, mixed equimolar, formed the beta constant-region primer covering TRBC1 and TRBC2. Four rounds of PCR amplified the ligated cDNA using nested alpha and beta constant-region primers plus SP2. MiXCR, run by TCRdb on the UMI-ligation and nested PCR reads, gives a single entry per CDR3 protein. The sample holds 15,000 to 20,000 distinct CDR3 sequences, 8% to 9.5% seen once. The sample comprised central memory CD8+ T cells from blood. The receptors were sampled from a human donor in good health.

The chain recombines TRBV7-9 with TRBJ2-1, with D perhaps matching TRBD1 (6 bases). The CDR3 sequence is 16 residues long. The V gene lost 2 bases and the J gene lost 4 bases, with 15 bases spanning the gap. CDR1 and CDR2 (germline): SEHNR, FQNEAQ (reference sequence). The CDR3, as DNA: TGTGCCAGCAGCTTACTTCCATCCAGGGGTTACAATGAGCAGTTCTTC. This sequence encodes CASSLLPSRGYNEQFF. Based on the CDR3 plus reference TRBV7-9 and TRBJ2-1, the full variable domain is DTGVSQNPRHKITKRGQNVTFRCDPISEHNRLYWYRQTLGQGPEFLTYFQNEAQLEKSRLLSDRFSAERPKGSFSTLEIQRTEQGDSAMYLCASSLLPSRGYNEQFFGPGTRLTVL.

This clonotype has at least ten counts. J is TRBJ2-7 and V is TRBV19; 8 positions agree with TRBD2. The CDR3 is 17 residues long. The ends lost 4 bases at V and 5 bases at J; junction bases unmatched: 16. Per the germline V gene, CDR1 is LNHDA and CDR2 is SQIVND (reference sequence). The chain's CDR3 is CASSTTGGPLPQDEQYF. In DNA, the CDR3 is TGTGCCAGTAGTACGACGGGAGGGCCGCTACCCCAGGACGAGCAGTACTTC. Drawing the rest from reference TRBV19 and TRBJ2-7, the complete variable domain is DGGITQSPKYLFRKEGQNVTLSCEQNLNHDAMYWYRQDPGQGLRLIYYSQIVNDFQKGDIAEGYSVSREKKESFPLTVTSAQKNPTAFYLCASSTTGGPLPQDEQYFGPGTRLTVT.

This clonotype was picked up a small number of times. The chain recombines TRBV12-3 or TRBV12-4 with TRBJ1-1; D call uncertain. The V gene lost 8 bases and the J gene lost 2 bases, with 15 bases spanning the gap. The CDR3 has 14 amino acids. CDR3 sequence reads: CASGFGEANTEAFF. The CDR3 nucleotides read TGTGCCAGCGGGTTTGGGGAGGCAAACACTGAAGCTTTCTTT.

This clonotype showed up many times. The chain joins TRBV6-2 or TRBV6-3 to TRBJ2-2; TRBD2 agrees at 7 bases. V lost 0 bases to trimming and J lost 3 bases; unmatched junction nucleotides: 7. The CDR3 is 17 amino acids. Germline V gene data show CDR1 as MNHEY and CDR2 as SVGEGT. The CDR3 DNA is TGTGCCAGCAGTTACTCTGGCGCTAGCGGCTACACCGGGGAGCTGTTTTTT. This translates into CASSYSGASGYTGELFF.

Of note for this clonotype: A much more abundant neighbour one base away suggests this may be a read error. The chain carries TRBV7-9 and TRBJ2-2; D ambiguous. Germline lookup yields CDR1 SEHNR and CDR2 FQNEAQ (reference sequence). The V gene lost 1 base and the J gene lost 5 bases, with 2 bases spanning the gap. The CDR3 is 12 residues long. This CDR3 is CASSLETGELFF. CDR3 coding DNA: TGTGCCAGCAGCTTAGAAACCGGGGAGCTGTTTTTT.

J is TRBJ1-1 and V is TRBV13; possibly TRBD1 for D (6 bases). The V gene lost 0 bases and the J gene lost 1 base, with 6 bases spanning the gap. CDR1 PRHDT and CDR2 FYEKMQ come from the germline V gene (reference sequence). The CDR3 has 14 amino acids. The CDR3 reads CASSLGQGNTEAFF. The CDR3 nucleotides are TGTGCCAGCAGCTTAGGACAGGGGAACACTGAAGCTTTCTTT. The entire variable domain, with the rest obtained from reference TRBV13 and TRBJ1-1, is as follows: AAGVIQSPRHLIKEKRETATLKCYPIPRHDTVYWYQQGPGQDPQFLISFYEKMQSDKGSIPDRFSAQQFSDYHSELNMSSLELGDSALYFCASSLGQGNTEAFFGQGTRLTVV.

Ten or more counts support this clonotype. This rearrangement joins TRBV4-3 to TRBJ2-2; unclear D gene. CDR3 length: 16 amino acids. Looked up from germline, CDR1 is LGHNA and CDR2 is YSLEER. V was trimmed by 3 bases and J by 3 bases, leaving 14 bases between them. CDR3 in DNA: TGCGCCAGCAGCCAGGCCGTGGACCACTACACCGGGGAGCTGTTTTTT. Translation: CASSQAVDHYTGELFF.

In its sample, this clonotype was seen many times. This chain links TRBV4-3 with TRBJ2-5; TRBD1 or TRBD2 may be the D gene (5 bases each). The CDR3 runs 15 residues. Germline V lookup: CDR1 LGHNA, CDR2 YSLEER. Deletions cut 4 bases from V and 1 base from J, with 13 bases between. CDR3: CASSPGSGLQETQYF. As DNA, the CDR3 is TGCGCCAGCAGCCCGGGGTCAGGGCTCCAAGAGACCCAGTACTTC.

The sample holds many counts of this clonotype. This chain joins TRBV6-1 and TRBJ1-2; a possible D gene is TRBD1 (5 bases). Between the trimmed V and J ends, which lost 2 bases and 8 bases, there was a span of 12 bases. The CDR3 runs to 13 residues. The germline gives CDR1 MNHNS, CDR2 SASEGT. CDR3 nucleotide sequence: TGTGCCAGCAGTGAATGGAGGACAAGCGGCTACACCTTC. The encoded protein is CASSEWRTSGYTF.

This chain joins TRBV5-8 and TRBJ2-7, with 7 positions matching TRBD1. V was pared by 0 bases and J by 4 bases, with 4 bases of the junction left unmatched. Germline-derived CDR1 and CDR2 are SGHTS and YDEGEE. The CDR3 spans 14 residues. This chain's CDR3 is CASSLDGTVYEQYF. The CDR3 nucleotides are TGTGCCAGCAGCTTGGATGGGACAGTTTACGAGCAGTACTTC.

The chain combines TRBV6-2 or TRBV6-3 with TRBJ2-5; D assignment may be TRBD1 or TRBD2 (6 bases each). Trimming removed 6 bases at V and 1 base at J, with 18 bases between. CDR1 MNHEY and CDR2 SVGEGT come from the germline V gene. There are 16 residues in the CDR3. The CDR3 spells CASSPSRGASQETQYF. The CDR3, as DNA: TGTGCCAGCAGCCCCTCGAGGGGGGCATCCCAAGAGACCCAGTACTTC.

This chain links TRBV5-1 with TRBJ2-7; D gene uncertain. Trimming cost V 4 bases and J 4 bases, with 6 bases left between them. The CDR3 loop spans 11 amino acids. Per the germline V gene, CDR1 is SGHRS and CDR2 is YFSETQ. The CDR3 region is CASSPGYEQYF. For the CDR3, the DNA is TGCGCCAGCAGCCCCGGATACGAGCAGTACTTC.

This clonotype was detected many times. The chain employs TRBV29-1 and TRBJ2-1; 12 bases are a match to TRBD2. The germline gives CDR1 SQVTM, CDR2 ANQGSEA. V gave up 3 bases and J gave up 8 bases; unmatched junction bases: 17. This CDR3 spans 18 amino acids. The DNA for the CDR3 is TGCAGCGTTGAGGGCGGAGGGGCCGGACTAGCGGGATACCATGAGCAGTTCTTC. Translating gives CSVEGGGAGLAGYHEQFF.

In its sample, this clonotype was seen a few times. The chain joins TRBV7-9 to TRBJ2-7, with 12 positions matching TRBD2. With V trimmed by 4 bases and J by 6 bases, 1 base remained unmatched. The CDR3 runs 13 residues. The germline gives CDR1 SEHNR, CDR2 FQNEAQ (reference sequence). CDR3 sequence (DNA): TGTGCCAGCAGCTCGGGACTAGCGGGCGAGCAGTACTTC. This translates into CASSSGLAGEQYF.

This clonotype was counted only a few times. V gene TRBV19 combines with J gene TRBJ1-2; D not resolved. Trimming removed 3 bases from V and 3 bases from J, with 8 bases in between. Germline loops: CDR1 LNHDA, CDR2 SQIVND (reference sequence). The CDR3 totals 13 residues. The CDR3 DNA reads TGTGCCAGTAGTATGGGCCAATACTATGGCTACACCTTC. This sequence encodes CASSMGQYYGYTF.

The rearrangement links TRBV3-1 to TRBJ1-2, with TRBD1 identical over 8 bases. CDR1 and CDR2 from the germline V gene are LGHDT and YNNKEL (reference sequence). This CDR3 has 15 residues. V lost 7 bases and J lost 2; bases outside the gene matches: 9. The CDR3 loop is CASTLGQGRNYGYTF. CDR3 DNA sequence: TGTGCCAGCACCCTTGGACAGGGACGCAACTATGGCTACACCTTC.

This clonotype came up a few times. The V gene is TRBV4-3, the J gene TRBJ2-7; 10 bases agree with TRBD1. The germline V gene has CDR1 LGHNA and CDR2 YSLEER. J gave up 4 bases and V 7 bases, and 13 bases lay outside the gene matches. The CDR3 loop spans 16 amino acids. This chain's CDR3 is CASNRADRGPGYEQYF. CDR3 nucleotide sequence: TGCGCCAGCAACCGTGCCGACAGGGGGCCCGGATACGAGCAGTACTTC.

This clonotype has more than one count but fewer than ten. The chain joins TRBV6-1 to TRBJ2-1; 8 bases are shared with TRBD2. This CDR3 is 18 amino acids long. CDR1 and CDR2 from the germline V gene are MNHNS and SASEGT. The J segment lost 3 bases and the V segment lost 2 bases, leaving 12 bases of the junction unmatched. CDR3 DNA: TGTGCCAGCAGTGAAAGGATCGAGCGGGAGAAGGACTACAATGAGCAGTTCTTC. This codes for CASSERIEREKDYNEQFF.

By share, this clonotype ranks as medium-sized. The V gene is TRBV4-3, the J gene TRBJ2-7, with TRBD1 matching over 7 bases. Germline V gene lookup returns CDR1 LGHNA and CDR2 YSLEER. J lost 0 bases, V lost 4 bases, and 6 bases had no gene match. The CDR3 runs 15 residues. The CDR3 nucleotides read TGCGCCAGCAGCCCCCAGAGGACAGGCTCCTACGAGCAGTACTTC. Translating gives CASSPQRTGSYEQYF.

The sample holds many counts of this clonotype. J is TRBJ1-3 and V is TRBV29-1, with D hard to call. CDR3 length: 18 residues. The V end lost 0 bases, the J end lost 4 bases, and 22 bases lay between the germline ends. The germline V gene has CDR1 SQVTM and CDR2 ANQGSEA. CDR3 sequence: CSVEDDNFSSGGGNTIYF. In nucleotides, the CDR3 is TGCAGCGTTGAAGATGATAACTTTTCTTCCGGCGGCGGAAACACCATATATTTT.

This clonotype showed up many times. The gene calls are TRBV4-3 and TRBJ2-2; D is unclear. This CDR3 region has 15 residues. V gave up 1 base and J gave up 0 bases, with 6 bases separating them. Germline CDR1 reads LGHNA; CDR2 reads YSLEER. The CDR3 region has the DNA TGCGCCAGCAGCCAAGGGACCACGAACACCGGGGAGCTGTTTTTT. This codes for CASSQGTTNTGELFF.

The genes are TRBV4-3 and TRBJ1-5, with no clear D. The CDR3 runs 13 residues. CDR1 and CDR2 from the germline V gene are LGHNA and YSLEER. V was trimmed by 1 base and J by 4 bases, leaving 5 bases between them. CDR3: CASSQVVNQPQHF. The CDR3 coding sequence is TGCGCCAGCAGCCAAGTTGTAAATCAGCCCCAGCATTTT.

This clonotype came up a few times. Because the CDR3's place on the DNA is in doubt, the DNA is left out and the CDR3 is given as listed by TCRdb. This chain uses TRBV27 with TRBJ1-1; the tabulated D call, TRBD1, remains unverified against the DNA. CDR1 is MNHEY, CDR2 SMNVEV, per germline (reference sequence). The length of the CDR3 is 13 amino acids, counting both ends. Here the CDR3 reads CASSGQFGYGTFF.

The sample holds many counts of this clonotype. The rearrangement joins TRBV6-6 to TRBJ2-3; no clear D. Germline V gives CDR1 MNHNY, CDR2 SVGAGI (reference sequence). The CDR3 has 14 amino acids. The ends were cut back, 2 bases at V and 2 bases at J, with 8 bases in the middle. The CDR3 region has the DNA TGTGCCAGCAGTTACGTCGCGGACACAGATACGCAGTATTTT. Translating it yields CASSYVADTDTQYF.

This clonotype was counted ten times or more. The rearrangement joins TRBV6-5 to TRBJ2-2; D possibly corresponds to TRBD1 (5 bases). The CDR3 extends over 16 amino acids. Germline CDR1 and CDR2: MNHEY and SVGAGI. Trimming took off 2 bases at V and 1 base at J, with 11 bases between the two ends. The CDR3: CASSYTQGGNTGELFF. The CDR3 DNA reads as TGTGCCAGCAGTTACACGCAGGGCGGGAACACCGGGGAGCTGTTTTTT.